This T cell receptor (beta chain) was obtained from a study of OX40 agonist ivuxolimab in advanced cancers. A few counts support this clone. Its antigen is undetermined. The V gene's germline CDR1 is SGHRS and CDR2 YFSETQ. V was pared by 5 bases and J by 6 bases, with 5 bases of the junction left unmatched. The CDR3 runs to 13 residues. Study-wide findings and caveats: Clones of CD4+ and CD8+ blood T cells grew by week 6 at doses of 0.1 to 3.0 mg/kg.

Libraries were prepared by immunoSEQ multiplex PCR; TCRdb keeps only in-frame clonotypes and omits some of them. The sample holds 66,000 or so clones, approximately 86% seen once. This material consisted of CD4+ or CD8+ T cells sorted from blood, taken in a trial of the OX40 agonist ivuxolimab. The receptor was isolated from an adult with an advanced solid tumor such as melanoma, head and neck, liver or kidney cancer. The rearrangement joins TRBV5-1 to TRBJ2-3; 8 positions agree with TRBD2. In DNA, the CDR3 is TGCGCCAGCAGTAATAGACTAGCGGATACGCAGTATTTT. The encoded protein is CASSNRLADTQYF.